The 14 T cell receptor beta chains below all came from one sample that was sequenced in a study of blood T cell repertoires in COVID-19. Assay used: immunoSEQ multiplex PCR; TCRdb lists only in-frame clones, some missing. The sample records under 150,000 clones, about 85% being singletons. The sequencing sample was made of peripheral blood. All receptors derive from a man in his fifties with acute or convalescent COVID-19.

The chain carries TRBV7-9 and TRBJ2-7, with 11 nucleotides matching TRBD1. Germline V gives CDR1 SEHNR, CDR2 FQNEAQ (reference sequence). The CDR3 loop spans 14 amino acids. V was clipped by 6 bases and J by 3 bases; unmatched bases: 4. The CDR3 is CASSRGQGDYEQYF. The CDR3 DNA reads as TGTGCCAGCAGTCGGGGACAGGGGGACTACGAGCAGTACTTC.

The J gene is TRBJ1-3, the V gene TRBV30; D ambiguous. The V end was cut by 2 bases, the J end by 2 bases, with 7 bases between. The CDR3 extends over 13 amino acids. Germline V gives CDR1 GTSNPN, CDR2 SVGIG (reference sequence). In DNA form, the CDR3 reads TGTGCCTGGAGTCCAGGTCCTGGAAACACCATATATTTT. Encoded protein: CAWSPGPGNTIYF.

This clone has a single count. The rearrangement uses TRBV19 and TRBJ1-1, with 7 bases matching TRBD1. Germline lookup yields CDR1 LNHDA and CDR2 SQIVND (reference sequence). Trimming took 4 bases from V and 5 from J; bases not matched to a gene: 7. The CDR3 extends over 14 amino acids. DNA for the CDR3: TGTGCCAGTAGTACGTGGACAGGTCGAACTGAAGCTTTCTTT. It yields the protein CASSTWTGRTEAFF.

The chain carries TRBV12-3 or TRBV12-4 and TRBJ1-2; weak D call: TRBD1 (6 bases). This CDR3 contains 13 residues. V was trimmed by 6 bases and J by 3 bases, leaving 11 bases between them. CDR3 region: CASRTGQDYGYTF. CDR3 nucleotides: TGTGCCAGCAGGACGGGACAAGACTATGGCTACACCTTC.

In its sample, this clone was seen once. The chain has TRBV19 and TRBJ2-5, with 11 bases matching TRBD2. V shed 5 bases and J 5 bases; nucleotides not matched to a gene: 1. This CDR3 is 13 amino acids long. Germline CDR1 reads LNHDA; CDR2 reads SQIVND (reference sequence). Here the CDR3 DNA reads TGTGCCAGTAGTCGACTAGCGGGGGAGACCCAGTACTTC. It is translated as CASSRLAGETQYF.

This sequence joins TRBV5-1 and TRBJ1-4; maybe TRBD1 (6 bases). This CDR3 comprises 14 residues. V lost 3 bases to trimming and J lost 5 bases, with 11 bases between them. Germline CDR1 reads SGHRS; CDR2 reads YFSETQ. Here the CDR3 reads CASSSFGQNEKLFF. CDR3 nucleotides: TGCGCCAGCAGCTCCTTCGGACAGAATGAAAAACTGTTTTTT.

The sample holds one count of this clone. The chain links TRBV5-1 to TRBJ2-2, with 9 bases matching TRBD1. The length of the CDR3 is 16 residues. Trimming at V came to 0 bases and at J to 7 bases, leaving 7 bases not matched to a gene. Germline CDR1 reads SGHRS; CDR2 reads YFSETQ. The DNA of the CDR3 is TGCGCCAGCAGCTTGGAGGGCACAGGGGGCAGCGGGGAGCTGTTTTTT. Protein product: CASSLEGTGGSGELFF.

The rearrangement links TRBV19 to TRBJ2-3; perhaps TRBD2 as D (6 bases). CDR3 length equals 13 residues. The V and J ends lost 1 base and 11 bases respectively, with 13 bases between them. CDR1 is LNHDA, CDR2 SQIVND, per germline (reference sequence). The DNA of the CDR3 is TGTGCCAGTAGTATAGGCGGGGTGGTAGGGCAGTATTTT. This codes for CASSIGGVVGQYF.

This chain uses TRBV5-4 with TRBJ1-4, with D perhaps matching TRBD1 (6 bases). Germline CDR1 SGHNT, CDR2 YYREEE (reference sequence). The CDR3 runs 14 residues. Trimming removed 1 base at V and 5 bases at J, with 9 bases between. The CDR3 protein is CASSLYRENEKLFF. The CDR3 region has the DNA TGTGCCAGCAGCTTGTACAGGGAGAATGAAAAACTGTTTTTT.

The chain employs TRBV5-1 and TRBJ1-6; a possible D gene is TRBD1 (6 bases). Per the germline V gene, CDR1 is SGHRS and CDR2 is YFSETQ. This CDR3 has 13 residues. Trimming shortened V by 2 bases and J by 10 bases, and 10 bases separated the two germline ends. In DNA, the CDR3 is TGCGCCAGCAGCTTAAGGACAGAATCACCCCTCCACTTT. Translated: CASSLRTESPLHF.

This sequence joins TRBV19 and TRBJ1-2; 7 nucleotides agree with TRBD1. Losses at the gene ends were 5 bases for V and 4 bases for J; bases not matched to a gene: 10. Germline V gene data show CDR1 as LNHDA and CDR2 as SQIVND (reference sequence). This CDR3 contains 15 residues. CDR3 region: CASSPQQGLSYGYTF. The CDR3 coding sequence is TGTGCCAGTAGTCCTCAACAGGGGTTGTCCTATGGCTACACCTTC.

The chain combines TRBV6-5 with TRBJ1-3; TRBD1 matches at 7 bases. Trimming cost V 2 bases and J 2 bases; bases outside gene matches: 3. Germline loops: CDR1 MNHEY, CDR2 SVGAGI. The CDR3 runs to 15 residues. CDR3 sequence reads: CASSYGTVTGNTIYF. CDR3 nucleotides: TGTGCCAGCAGTTACGGGACAGTGACTGGAAACACCATATATTTT.

The chain recombines TRBV5-1 with TRBJ2-2; 7 bases fit TRBD2. Unmatched junction bases numbered 7, after V lost 0 bases and J lost 5 bases. The germline CDR1 and CDR2 sequences are SGHRS and YFSETQ. The CDR3 has 16 amino acids. The CDR3 DNA follows: TGCGCCAGCAGCTTGGCCGTACTAGCGTCTACCGGGGAGCTGTTTTTT. It codes for CASSLAVLASTGELFF.

The chain combines TRBV2 with TRBJ1-1; D is ambiguous. Trimming stripped 2 bases from V and 1 base from J, with 5 bases between. The germline gives CDR1 SNHLY, CDR2 FYNNEI. The CDR3 runs to 13 residues. CDR3 nucleotide sequence: TGTGCCAGCAGTGAACGGTCGAACACTGAAGCTTTCTTT. It specifies CASSERSNTEAFF. The full variable domain, rest sourced from reference TRBV2 and TRBJ1-1, is EPEVTQTPSHQVTQMGQEVILRCVPISNHLYFYWYRQILGQKVEFLVSFYNNEISEKSEIFDDQFSVERPDGSNFTLKIRSTKLEDSAMYFCASSERSNTEAFFGQGTRLTVV.